This T cell receptor (beta chain) originates from a study of cytomegalovirus exposure and HLA in healthy donors. The CDR3 has 14 residues. Trimming stripped 0 bases from V and 0 bases from J, with 3 bases between. Germline lookup yields CDR1 LGHNA and CDR2 YNFKEQ. To note about this clone: What it binds is unknown.

60 Vbeta and 13 Jbeta primers were used in PCR. Produced via immunoSEQ multiplex PCR; TCRdb's table is partial and in-frame only. The sample includes around 150,000 clones, 70% to 85% of them seen just once. Overall study findings and caveats: TCR beta V- and J-gene trimming, according to a later analysis, was linked to a missense DCLRE1C variant. Fewer N-insertions (relative to the roughly 720-donor mean) were reportedly seen in an Asian-associated ancestry cluster in a later analysis. TCR beta sequences reportedly predicted most subjects' HLA-A and HLA-B alleles accurately. Productive rates of about 87% or about 30% were seen for most TCR beta V segments in an earlier analysis.

This chain joins TRBV4-2 and TRBJ1-5; D not resolved. The TCR comes from a man aged 50 to 59 in good health and CMV-seropositive. Sequencing was performed on PBMCs. CDR3 sequence: CASSQDSSNQPQHF. The CDR3 DNA follows: TGTGCCAGCAGCCAAGACAGTAGCAATCAGCCCCAGCATTTT.